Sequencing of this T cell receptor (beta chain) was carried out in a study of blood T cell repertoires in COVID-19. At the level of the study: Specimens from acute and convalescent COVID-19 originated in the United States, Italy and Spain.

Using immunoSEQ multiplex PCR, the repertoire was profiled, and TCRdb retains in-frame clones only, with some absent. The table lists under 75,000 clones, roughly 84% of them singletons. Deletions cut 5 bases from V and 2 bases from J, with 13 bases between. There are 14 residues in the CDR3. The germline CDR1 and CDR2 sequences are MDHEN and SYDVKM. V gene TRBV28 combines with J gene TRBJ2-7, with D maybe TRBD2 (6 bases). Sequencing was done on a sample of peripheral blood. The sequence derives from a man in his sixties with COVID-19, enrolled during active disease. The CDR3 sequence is CASSVLARTYEQYF. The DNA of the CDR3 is TGTGCCAGCAGTGTCCTAGCGCGTACCTACGAGCAGTACTTC.